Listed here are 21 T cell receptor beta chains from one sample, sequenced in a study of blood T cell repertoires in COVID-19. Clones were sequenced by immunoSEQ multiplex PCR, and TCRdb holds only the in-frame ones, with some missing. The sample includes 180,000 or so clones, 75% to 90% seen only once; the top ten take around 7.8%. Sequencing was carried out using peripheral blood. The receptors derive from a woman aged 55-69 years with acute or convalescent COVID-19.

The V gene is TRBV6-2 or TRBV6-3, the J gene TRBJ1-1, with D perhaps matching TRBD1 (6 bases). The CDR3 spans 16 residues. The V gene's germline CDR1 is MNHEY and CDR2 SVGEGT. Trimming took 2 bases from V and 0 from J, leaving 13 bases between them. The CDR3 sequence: CASSYKGAGVNTEAFF. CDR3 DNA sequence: TGTGCCAGCAGTTACAAAGGGGCAGGGGTGAACACTGAAGCTTTCTTT.

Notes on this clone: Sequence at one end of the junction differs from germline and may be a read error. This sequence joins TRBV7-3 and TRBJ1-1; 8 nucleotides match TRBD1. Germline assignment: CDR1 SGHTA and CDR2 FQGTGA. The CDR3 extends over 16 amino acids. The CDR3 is CASSLTGQGRSTEAFF. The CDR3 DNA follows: TGTGCCAGCAGCCTAACCGGACAGGGAAGAAGCACTGAAGCTTTCTTT.

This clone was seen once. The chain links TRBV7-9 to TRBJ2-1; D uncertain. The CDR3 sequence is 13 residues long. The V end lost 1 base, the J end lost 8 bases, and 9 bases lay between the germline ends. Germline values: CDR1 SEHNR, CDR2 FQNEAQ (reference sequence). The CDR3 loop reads CASSLVPTDEQFF. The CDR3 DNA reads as TGTGCCAGCAGCTTAGTTCCTACCGATGAGCAGTTCTTC.

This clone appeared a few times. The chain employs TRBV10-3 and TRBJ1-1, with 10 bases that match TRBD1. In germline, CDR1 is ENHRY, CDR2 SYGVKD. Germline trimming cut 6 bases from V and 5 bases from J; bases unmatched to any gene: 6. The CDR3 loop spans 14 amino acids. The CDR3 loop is CAIRVRDRGTEAFF. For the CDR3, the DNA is TGTGCCATCAGAGTCCGGGACAGGGGAACTGAAGCTTTCTTT.

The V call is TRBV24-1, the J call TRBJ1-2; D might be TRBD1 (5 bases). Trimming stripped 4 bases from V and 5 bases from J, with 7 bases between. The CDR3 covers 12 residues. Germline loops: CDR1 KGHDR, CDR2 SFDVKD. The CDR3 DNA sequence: TGTGCCACCAGTGACCAGGGTTATGGCTACACCTTC. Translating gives CATSDQGYGYTF.

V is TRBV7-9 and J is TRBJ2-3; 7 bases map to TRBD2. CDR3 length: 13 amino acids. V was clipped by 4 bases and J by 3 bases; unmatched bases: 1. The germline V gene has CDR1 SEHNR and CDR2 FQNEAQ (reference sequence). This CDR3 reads CASSSSGTDTQYF. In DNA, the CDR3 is TGTGCCAGCAGCTCTAGCGGAACAGATACGCAGTATTTT.

CDR3 in DNA: TGTGCCAGCAGCTTAGAGAGCCGAAGCTACGAGCAGTACGTC. Amino acids: CASSLESRSYEQYV. The chain is built from TRBV11-3 and TRBJ2-7, with D hard to call. The CDR3 loop spans 14 amino acids. Per germline, CDR1 SGHNT and CDR2 YENEEA. Trimming stripped 0 bases from V and 3 bases from J, with 9 bases between.

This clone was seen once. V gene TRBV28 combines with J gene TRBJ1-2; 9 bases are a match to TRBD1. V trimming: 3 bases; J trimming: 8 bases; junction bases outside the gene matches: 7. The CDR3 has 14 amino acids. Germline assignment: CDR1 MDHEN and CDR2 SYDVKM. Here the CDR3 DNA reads TGTGCCAGCAGTTTTAACAGGGGGCTAAGCGGCTACACCTTC. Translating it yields CASSFNRGLSGYTF.

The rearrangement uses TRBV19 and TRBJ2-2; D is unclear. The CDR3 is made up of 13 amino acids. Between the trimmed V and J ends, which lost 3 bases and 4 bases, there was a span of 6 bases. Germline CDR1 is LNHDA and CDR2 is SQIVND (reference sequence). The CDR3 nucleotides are TGTGCCAGTAGTATCTCCGGCACCGGGGAGCTGTTTTTT. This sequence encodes CASSISGTGELFF.

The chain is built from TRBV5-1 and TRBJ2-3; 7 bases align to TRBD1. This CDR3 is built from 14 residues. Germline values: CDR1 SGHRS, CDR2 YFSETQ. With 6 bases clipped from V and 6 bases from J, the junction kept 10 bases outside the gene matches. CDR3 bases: TGCGCCAGCAATTCGGGACAGCAGTGGGATACGCAGTATTTT. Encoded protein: CASNSGQQWDTQYF.

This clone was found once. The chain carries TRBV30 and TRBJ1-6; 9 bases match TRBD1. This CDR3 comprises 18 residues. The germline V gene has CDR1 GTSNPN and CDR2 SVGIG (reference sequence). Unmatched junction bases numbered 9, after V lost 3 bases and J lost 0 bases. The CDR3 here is CAWRDRGRQSSYNSPLHF. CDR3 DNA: TGTGCCTGGAGAGACAGGGGGAGACAAAGCTCCTATAATTCACCCCTCCACTTT.

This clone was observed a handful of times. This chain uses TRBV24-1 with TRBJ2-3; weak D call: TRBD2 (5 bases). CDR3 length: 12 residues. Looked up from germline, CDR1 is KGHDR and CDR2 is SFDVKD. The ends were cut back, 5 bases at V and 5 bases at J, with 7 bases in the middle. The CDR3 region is CATSGAGDTQYF. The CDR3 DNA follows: TGTGCCACCAGTGGGGCGGGAGATACGCAGTATTTT.

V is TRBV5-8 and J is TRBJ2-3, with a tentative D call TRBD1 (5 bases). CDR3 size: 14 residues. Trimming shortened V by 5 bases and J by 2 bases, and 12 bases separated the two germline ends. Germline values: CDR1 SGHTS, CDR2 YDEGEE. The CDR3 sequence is CASRRDRATDTQYF. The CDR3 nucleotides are TGTGCCAGCAGACGCGACAGAGCCACAGATACGCAGTATTTT.

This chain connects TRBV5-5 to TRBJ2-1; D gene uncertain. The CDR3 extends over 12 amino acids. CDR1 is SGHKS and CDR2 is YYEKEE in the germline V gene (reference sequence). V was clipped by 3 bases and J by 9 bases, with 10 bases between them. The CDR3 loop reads CASSYYTLEQFF. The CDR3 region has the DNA TGTGCCAGCAGCTACTACACCCTTGAGCAGTTCTTC.

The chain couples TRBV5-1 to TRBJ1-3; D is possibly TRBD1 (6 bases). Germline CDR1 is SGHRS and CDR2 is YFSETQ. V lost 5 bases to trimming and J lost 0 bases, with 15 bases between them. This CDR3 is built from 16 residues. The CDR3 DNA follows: TGCGCCAGCAGACCCGGACAGCCGACCTCTGGAAACACCATATATTTT. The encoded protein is CASRPGQPTSGNTIYF.

CDR3 protein: CASLQEGVGYTEAFF. The DNA of the CDR3 is TGTGCCAGTTTACAGGAGGGTGTTGGCTACACTGAAGCTTTCTTT. The V gene is TRBV19, the J gene TRBJ1-1, with a weak D call TRBD1 (5 bases). V was pared by 8 bases and J by 3 bases, with 19 bases between. Per the germline V gene, CDR1 is LNHDA and CDR2 is SQIVND (reference sequence). This CDR3 is 15 amino acids long.

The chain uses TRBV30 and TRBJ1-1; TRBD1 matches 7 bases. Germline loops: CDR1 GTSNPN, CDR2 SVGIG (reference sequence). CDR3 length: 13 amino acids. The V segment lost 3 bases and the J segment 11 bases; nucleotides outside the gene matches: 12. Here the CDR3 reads CAWSAGGRGKAFF. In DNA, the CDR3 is TGTGCCTGGAGCGCCGGGGGCAGGGGGAAGGCTTTCTTT.

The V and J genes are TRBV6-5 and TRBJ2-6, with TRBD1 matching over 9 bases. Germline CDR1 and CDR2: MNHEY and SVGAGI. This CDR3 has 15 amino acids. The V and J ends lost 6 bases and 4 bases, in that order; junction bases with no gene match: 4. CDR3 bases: TGTGCCAGCAGCTCACAGGGGGCGGGGGCCAACGTCCTGACTTTC. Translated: CASSSQGAGANVLTF.

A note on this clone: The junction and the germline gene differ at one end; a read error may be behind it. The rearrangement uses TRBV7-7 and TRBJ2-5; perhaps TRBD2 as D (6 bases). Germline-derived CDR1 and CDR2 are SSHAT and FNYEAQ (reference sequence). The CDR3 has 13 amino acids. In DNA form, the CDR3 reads TGTGCTAGCAGCCAAGCCCGGGGGGAGACCCAGTACTTC. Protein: CASSQARGETQYF. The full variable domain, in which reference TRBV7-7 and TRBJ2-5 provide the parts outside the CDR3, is GAGVSQSPRYKVTKRGQDVTLRCDPISSHATLYWYQQALGQGPEFLTYFNYEAQPDKSGLPSDRFSAERPEGSISTLTIQRTEQRDSAMYRCASSQARGETQYFGPGTRLLVL.

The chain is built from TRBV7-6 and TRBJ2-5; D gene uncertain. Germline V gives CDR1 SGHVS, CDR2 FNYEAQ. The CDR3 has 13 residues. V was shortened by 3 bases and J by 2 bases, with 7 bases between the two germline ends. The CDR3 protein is CASSFGPQETQYF. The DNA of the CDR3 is TGTGCCAGCAGCTTTGGGCCTCAAGAGACCCAGTACTTC.

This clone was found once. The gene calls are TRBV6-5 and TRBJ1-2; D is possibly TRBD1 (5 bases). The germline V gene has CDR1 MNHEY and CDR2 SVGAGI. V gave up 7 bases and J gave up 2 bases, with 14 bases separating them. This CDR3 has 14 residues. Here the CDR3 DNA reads TGTGCCAGCAAACAACAGGTTCGAAACTATGGCTACACCTTC. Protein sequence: CASKQQVRNYGYTF.